The following is a T cell receptor (beta chain) sequence with its context. This clonotype has at least ten counts. Its binding antigen is unknown. No base quality values were provided; no much bigger clone lies one nucleotide off. Via the germline V gene (reference sequence), CDR1 is SGHKS and CDR2 YYEKEE. From its cysteine to its phenylalanine, the CDR3 spans 15 amino acids. The kept DNA is CDR3 alone, 45 bases in frame from the first base. V is shortened by 5 bases, J by 0 bases, and the region joining them spans 9 bases. This entry comes from a study of CD8 T cells in ankylosing spondylitis (dated by TCRdb to 2017 to 2019). Notes on the research overall: To find TCR variants linked to disease, the study profiled T cell receptor beta repertoires in ankylosing spondylitis patients and healthy donors. The full study cohort comprised roughly 24 ankylosing spondylitis patients and over a hundred healthy donors. Peripheral blood was sampled, and synovial fluid was also collected from ankylosing spondylitis patients.

Study-level results and caveats: According to the report, matched synovial fluid samples from ankylosing spondylitis patients were significantly enriched for the disease-linked clones. Blood from ankylosing spondylitis patients appeared to be characterized by a TCR beta motif made up of under ten highly homologous amino acid variants. Some of the motif variants had been reported before in the synovial fluid and blood of reactive arthritis patients, a finding that suggests common disease-initiation mechanisms. A CD8+ phenotype was shown by the disease-linked clones, which were found at relatively low frequencies in peripheral blood.

Instrument on record: Illumina HiSeq 2500. TCR beta libraries were prepared by quantitative 5'-RACE with molecular barcodes. The original methods were these. A new computational method based on a probabilistic model of VDJ rearrangement was used to identify disease-linked TCR variants. TCRdb reanalyzed the raw reads on its own, using fastp at Q25 for trimming and MiXCR for clone calling, and kept in-frame beta chains. All rows with the same CDR3 protein become a single entry with the most common DNA and genes. None of the V and J calls come from the authors' own analysis; TCRdb made them. The sample includes about 540,000 distinct CDR3 sequences, with 9.5% to 15% observed a single time. Clones ranked in the top ten supply 6.8% of the sample.

The sequencing input was blood, either unsorted or a sorted T cell fraction (not recorded which). The chain was built from TRBV5-5 and TRBJ2-6; a confident D gene designation cannot be given. The TCR originated in a male donor with ankylosing spondylitis. The CDR3 protein sequence reads: CASSSFSSGANVLTF. The sequenced DNA is TGTGCCAGCAGTTCTTTTAGCTCTGGGGCCAACGTCCTGACTTTC.